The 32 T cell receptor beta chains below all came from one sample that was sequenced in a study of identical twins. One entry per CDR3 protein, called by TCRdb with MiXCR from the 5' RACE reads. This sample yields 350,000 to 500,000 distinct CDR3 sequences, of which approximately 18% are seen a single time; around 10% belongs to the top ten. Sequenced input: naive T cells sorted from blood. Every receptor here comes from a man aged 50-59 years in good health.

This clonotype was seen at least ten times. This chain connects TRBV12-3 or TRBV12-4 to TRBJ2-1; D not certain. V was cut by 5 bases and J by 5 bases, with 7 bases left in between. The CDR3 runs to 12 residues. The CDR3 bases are TGTGCCAGCAGTATGGGTAACAATGAGCAGTTCTTC. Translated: CASSMGNNEQFF.

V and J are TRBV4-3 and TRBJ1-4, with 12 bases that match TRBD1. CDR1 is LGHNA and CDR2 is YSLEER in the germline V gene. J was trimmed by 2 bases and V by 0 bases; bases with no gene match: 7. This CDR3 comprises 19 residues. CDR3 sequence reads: CASSQDPGQGASTNEKLFF. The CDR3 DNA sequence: TGCGCCAGCAGCCAAGACCCGGGACAGGGGGCCTCGACTAATGAAAAACTGTTTTTT.

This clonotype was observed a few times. The chain's CDR3 is CSVINTGELFF. The CDR3 nucleotides read TGCAGCGTTATAAACACCGGGGAGCTGTTTTTT. The chain combines TRBV29-1 with TRBJ2-2; D call uncertain. This CDR3 has 11 amino acids. V shed 5 bases and J shed 2 bases, with 3 bases lying between them. Germline CDR1 is SQVTM and CDR2 is ANQGSEA.

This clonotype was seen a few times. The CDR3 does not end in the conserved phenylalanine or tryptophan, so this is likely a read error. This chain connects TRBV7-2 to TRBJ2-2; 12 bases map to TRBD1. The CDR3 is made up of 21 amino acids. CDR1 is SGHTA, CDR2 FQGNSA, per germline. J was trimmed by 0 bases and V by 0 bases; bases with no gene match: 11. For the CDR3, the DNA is TGTGCCAGCAGCTTAGCGCGACGGGACAGGGGGCCCCTCGCGAACACCGGGGAGCTGTTTCTT. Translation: CASSLARRDRGPLANTGELFL.

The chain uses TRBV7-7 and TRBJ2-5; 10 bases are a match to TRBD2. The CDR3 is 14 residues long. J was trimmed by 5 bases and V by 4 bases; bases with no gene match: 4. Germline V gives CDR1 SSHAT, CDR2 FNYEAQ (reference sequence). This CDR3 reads CASSSLAGAETQYF. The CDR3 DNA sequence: TGTGCCAGCAGCTCCCTAGCGGGAGCGGAGACCCAGTACTTC.

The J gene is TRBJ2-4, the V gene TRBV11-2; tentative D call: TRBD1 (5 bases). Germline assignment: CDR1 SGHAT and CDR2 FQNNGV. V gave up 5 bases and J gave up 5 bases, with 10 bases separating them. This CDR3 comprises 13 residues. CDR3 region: CASSQGGENIQYF. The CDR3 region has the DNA TGTGCCAGCAGCCAGGGCGGCGAAAACATTCAGTACTTC.

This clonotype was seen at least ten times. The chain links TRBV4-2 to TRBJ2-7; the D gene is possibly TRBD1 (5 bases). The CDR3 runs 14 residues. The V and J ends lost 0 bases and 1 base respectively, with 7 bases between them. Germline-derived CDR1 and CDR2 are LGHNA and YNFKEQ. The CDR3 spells CASSQDDSSYEQYF. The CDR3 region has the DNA TGTGCCAGCAGCCAAGATGACAGTTCCTACGAGCAGTACTTC.

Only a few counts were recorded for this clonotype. This CDR3 is CSVEEADRGPQETQYF. DNA for the CDR3: TGCAGCGTTGAAGAAGCTGACAGGGGGCCCCAAGAGACCCAGTACTTC. The genes are TRBV29-1 and TRBJ2-5; 10 nucleotides agree with TRBD1. CDR3 size: 16 residues. V shed 0 bases, J shed 1 base, and the junction held 5 bases outside the gene matches. Germline CDR1 is SQVTM and CDR2 is ANQGSEA.

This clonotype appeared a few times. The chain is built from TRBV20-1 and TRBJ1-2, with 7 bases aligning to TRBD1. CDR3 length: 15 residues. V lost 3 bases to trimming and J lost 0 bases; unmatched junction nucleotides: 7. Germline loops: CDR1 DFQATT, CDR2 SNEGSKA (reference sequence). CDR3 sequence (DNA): TGCAGTGCTAGGGCAGGGGGGATTACTAACTATGGCTACACCTTC. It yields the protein CSARAGGITNYGYTF.

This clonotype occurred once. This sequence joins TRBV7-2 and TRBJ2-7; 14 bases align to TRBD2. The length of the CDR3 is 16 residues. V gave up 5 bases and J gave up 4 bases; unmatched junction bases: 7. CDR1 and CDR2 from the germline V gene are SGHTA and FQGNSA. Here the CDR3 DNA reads TGTGCCAGCAGCGCCGGGACTAGCGGGGGATTATACGAGCAGTACTTC. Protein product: CASSAGTSGGLYEQYF.

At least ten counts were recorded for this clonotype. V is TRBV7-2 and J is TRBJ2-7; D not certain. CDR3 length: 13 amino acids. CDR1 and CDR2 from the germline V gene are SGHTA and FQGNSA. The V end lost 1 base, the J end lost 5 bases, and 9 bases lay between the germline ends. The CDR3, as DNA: TGTGCCAGCAGCTTAGAGTTTAGGAACGAGCAGTACTTC. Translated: CASSLEFRNEQYF.

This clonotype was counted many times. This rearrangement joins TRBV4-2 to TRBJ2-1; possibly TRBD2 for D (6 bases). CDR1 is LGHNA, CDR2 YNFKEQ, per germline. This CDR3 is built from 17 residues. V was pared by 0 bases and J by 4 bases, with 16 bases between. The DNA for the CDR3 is TGTGCCAGCAGCCAAGAGCAGGGACTCTTCCCATACAATGAGCAGTTCTTC. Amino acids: CASSQEQGLFPYNEQFF.

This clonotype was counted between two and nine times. This chain's CDR3 is CASSVGAGSYNEQFF. The CDR3 coding sequence is TGTGCCAGCAGCGTAGGCGCGGGTTCCTACAATGAGCAGTTCTTC. The chain is built from TRBV9 and TRBJ2-1; D possibly corresponds to TRBD2 (5 bases). Per germline, CDR1 SGDLS and CDR2 YYNGEE. CDR3 length: 15 residues. V lost 0 bases and J 1 base, leaving 8 bases between the germline ends.

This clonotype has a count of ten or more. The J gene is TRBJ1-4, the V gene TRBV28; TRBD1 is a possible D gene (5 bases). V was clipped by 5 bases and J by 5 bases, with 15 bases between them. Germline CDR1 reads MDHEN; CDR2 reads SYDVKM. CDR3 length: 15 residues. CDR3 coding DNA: TGTGCCAGCAGTCCGTCGGGACCGCCGAATGAAAAACTGTTTTTT. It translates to CASSPSGPPNEKLFF. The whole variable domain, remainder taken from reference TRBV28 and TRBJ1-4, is DVKVTQSSRYLVKRTGEKVFLECVQDMDHENMFWYRQDPGLGLRLIYFSYDVKMKEKGDIPEGYSVSREKKERFSLILESASTNQTSMYLCASSPSGPPNEKLFFGSGTQLSVL.

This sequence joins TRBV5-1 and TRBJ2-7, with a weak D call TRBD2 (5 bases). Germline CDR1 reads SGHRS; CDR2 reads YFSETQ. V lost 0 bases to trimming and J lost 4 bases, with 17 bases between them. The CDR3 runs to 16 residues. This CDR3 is CASSLVAGDRKYEQYF. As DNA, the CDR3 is TGCGCCAGCAGCTTGGTTGCGGGTGACCGTAAATACGAGCAGTACTTC.

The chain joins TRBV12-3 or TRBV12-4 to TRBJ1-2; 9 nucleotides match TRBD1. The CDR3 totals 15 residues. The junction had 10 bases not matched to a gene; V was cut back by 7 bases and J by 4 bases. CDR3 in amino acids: CASNLGQGAPYGYTF. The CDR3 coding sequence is TGTGCCAGCAACCTGGGACAGGGCGCTCCCTATGGCTACACCTTC.

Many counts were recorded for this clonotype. For the CDR3, the DNA is TGTGCCAGCAGCTCGCCCTTTTCTGGGGCCAACGTCCTGACTTTC. Its translation is CASSSPFSGANVLTF. V is TRBV11-2 and J is TRBJ2-6; D gene unclear. V dropped 4 bases and J dropped 1 base, with 8 bases sitting between them. The CDR3 is 15 amino acids. The V gene's germline CDR1 is SGHAT and CDR2 FQNNGV.

The CDR3 bases are TGTGCCAGCAGCCCGGGACAGCTAGATACCCAGTACTTC. Encoded protein: CASSPGQLDTQYF. The rearrangement links TRBV7-6 to TRBJ2-5; 7 nucleotides line up with TRBD1. Germline V lookup: CDR1 SGHVS, CDR2 FNYEAQ. The CDR3 has 13 amino acids. The V and J ends lost 5 bases and 8 bases, in that order; junction bases with no gene match: 8.

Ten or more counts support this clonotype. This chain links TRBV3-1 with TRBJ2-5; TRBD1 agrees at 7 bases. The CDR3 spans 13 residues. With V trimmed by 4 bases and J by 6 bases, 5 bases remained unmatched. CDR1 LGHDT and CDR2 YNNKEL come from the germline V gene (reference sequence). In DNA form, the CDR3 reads TGTGCCAGCAGCCGACAGGGCTCACAGACCCAGTACTTC. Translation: CASSRQGSQTQYF.

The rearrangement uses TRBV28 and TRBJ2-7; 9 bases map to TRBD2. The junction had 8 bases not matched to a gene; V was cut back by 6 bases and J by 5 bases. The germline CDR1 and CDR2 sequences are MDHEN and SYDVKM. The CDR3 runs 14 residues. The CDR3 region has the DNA TGTGCCAGCAGCAACCCGGGGACTAGCCACGAGCAGTACTTC. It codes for CASSNPGTSHEQYF. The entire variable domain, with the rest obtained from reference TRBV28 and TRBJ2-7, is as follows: DVKVTQSSRYLVKRTGEKVFLECVQDMDHENMFWYRQDPGLGLRLIYFSYDVKMKEKGDIPEGYSVSREKKERFSLILESASTNQTSMYLCASSNPGTSHEQYFGPGTRLTVT.

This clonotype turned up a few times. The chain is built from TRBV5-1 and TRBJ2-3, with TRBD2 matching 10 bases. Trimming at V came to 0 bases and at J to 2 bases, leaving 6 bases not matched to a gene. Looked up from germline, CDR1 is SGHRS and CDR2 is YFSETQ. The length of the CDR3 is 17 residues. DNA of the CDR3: TGCGCCAGCAGCTTGGGACTAGCGGGCGTGAACACAGATACGCAGTATTTT. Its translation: CASSLGLAGVNTDTQYF. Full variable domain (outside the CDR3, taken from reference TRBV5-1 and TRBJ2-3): KAGVTQTPRYLIKTRGQQVTLSCSPISGHRSVSWYQQTPGQGLQFLFEYFSETQRNKGNFPGRFSGRQFSNSRSEMNVSTLELGDSALYLCASSLGLAGVNTDTQYFGPGTRLTVL.

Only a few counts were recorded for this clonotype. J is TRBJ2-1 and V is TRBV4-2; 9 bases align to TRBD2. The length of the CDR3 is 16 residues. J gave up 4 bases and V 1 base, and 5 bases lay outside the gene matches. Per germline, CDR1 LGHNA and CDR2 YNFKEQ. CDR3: CASSQVTSGAYNEQFF. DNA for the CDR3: TGTGCCAGCAGCCAAGTGACTAGCGGAGCATACAATGAGCAGTTCTTC.

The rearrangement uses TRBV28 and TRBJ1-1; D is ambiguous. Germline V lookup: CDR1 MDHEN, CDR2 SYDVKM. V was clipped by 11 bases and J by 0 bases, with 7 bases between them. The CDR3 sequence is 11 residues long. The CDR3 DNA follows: TGTGCCGGGCATGTGAACACTGAAGCTTTCTTT. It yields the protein CAGHVNTEAFF.

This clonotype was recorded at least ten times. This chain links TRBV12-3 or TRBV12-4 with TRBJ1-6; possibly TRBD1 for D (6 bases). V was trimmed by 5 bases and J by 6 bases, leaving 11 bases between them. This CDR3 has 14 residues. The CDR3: CASSAGQLNSPLHF. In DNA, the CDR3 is TGTGCCAGCAGTGCCGGACAGCTTAATTCACCCCTCCACTTT.

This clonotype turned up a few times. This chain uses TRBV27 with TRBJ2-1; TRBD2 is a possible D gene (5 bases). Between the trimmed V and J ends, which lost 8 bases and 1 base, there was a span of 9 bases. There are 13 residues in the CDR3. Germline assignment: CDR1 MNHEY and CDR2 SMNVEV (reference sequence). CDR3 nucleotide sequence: TGTGCCAGCCACGGGGTTTCCTACAATGAGCAGTTCTTC. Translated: CASHGVSYNEQFF.

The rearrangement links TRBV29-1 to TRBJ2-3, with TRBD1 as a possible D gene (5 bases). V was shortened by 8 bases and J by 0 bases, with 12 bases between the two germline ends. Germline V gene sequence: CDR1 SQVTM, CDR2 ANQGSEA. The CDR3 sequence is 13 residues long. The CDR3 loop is CSTRVGSTDTQYF. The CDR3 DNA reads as TGCAGCACCAGGGTTGGAAGCACAGATACGCAGTATTTT.

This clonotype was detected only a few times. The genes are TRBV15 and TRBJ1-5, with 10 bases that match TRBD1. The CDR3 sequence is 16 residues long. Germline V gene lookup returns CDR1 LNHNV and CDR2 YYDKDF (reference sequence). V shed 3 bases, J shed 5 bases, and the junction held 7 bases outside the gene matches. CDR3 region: CATSRTGTGEDQPQHF. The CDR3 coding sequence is TGTGCCACCAGCAGGACCGGGACAGGGGAAGATCAGCCCCAGCATTTT.

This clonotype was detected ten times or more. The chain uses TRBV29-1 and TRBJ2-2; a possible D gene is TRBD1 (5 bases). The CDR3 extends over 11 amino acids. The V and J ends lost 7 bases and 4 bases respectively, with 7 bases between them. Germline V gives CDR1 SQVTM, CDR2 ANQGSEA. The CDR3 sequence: CSARATGELFF. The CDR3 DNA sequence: TGCAGCGCCAGGGCCACCGGGGAGCTGTTTTTT.

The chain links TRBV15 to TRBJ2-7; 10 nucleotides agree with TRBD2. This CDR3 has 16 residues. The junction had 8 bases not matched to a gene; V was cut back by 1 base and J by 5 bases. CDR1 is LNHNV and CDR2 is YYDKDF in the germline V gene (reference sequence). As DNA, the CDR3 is TGTGCCACCAGCAGAGTATCGCTAGCGGGGGACCACGAGCAGTACTTC. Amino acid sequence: CATSRVSLAGDHEQYF.

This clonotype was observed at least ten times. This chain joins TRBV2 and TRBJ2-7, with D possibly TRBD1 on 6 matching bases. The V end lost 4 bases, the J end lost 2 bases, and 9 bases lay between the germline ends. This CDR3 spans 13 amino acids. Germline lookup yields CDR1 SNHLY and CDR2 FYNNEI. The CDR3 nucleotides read TGTGCCAGCAGTGGGACAGTTCCCTACGAGCAGTACTTC. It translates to CASSGTVPYEQYF.

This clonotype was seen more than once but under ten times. CDR3 amino acids: CSVTSGVTDTQYF. CDR3 DNA: TGCAGCGTCACTAGCGGAGTTACAGATACGCAGTATTTT. V gene TRBV29-1 combines with J gene TRBJ2-3, with TRBD2 matching over 8 bases. The germline CDR1 and CDR2 sequences are SQVTM and ANQGSEA. This CDR3 is 13 amino acids long. Trimming removed 6 bases from V and 3 bases from J; junction bases left unmatched: 5.

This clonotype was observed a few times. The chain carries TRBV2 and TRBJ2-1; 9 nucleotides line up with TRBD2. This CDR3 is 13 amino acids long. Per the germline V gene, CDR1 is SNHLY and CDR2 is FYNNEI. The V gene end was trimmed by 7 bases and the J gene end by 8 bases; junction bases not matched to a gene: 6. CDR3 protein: CASKAGGVYEQFF. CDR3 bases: TGTGCCAGCAAGGCGGGAGGGGTATATGAGCAGTTCTTC.